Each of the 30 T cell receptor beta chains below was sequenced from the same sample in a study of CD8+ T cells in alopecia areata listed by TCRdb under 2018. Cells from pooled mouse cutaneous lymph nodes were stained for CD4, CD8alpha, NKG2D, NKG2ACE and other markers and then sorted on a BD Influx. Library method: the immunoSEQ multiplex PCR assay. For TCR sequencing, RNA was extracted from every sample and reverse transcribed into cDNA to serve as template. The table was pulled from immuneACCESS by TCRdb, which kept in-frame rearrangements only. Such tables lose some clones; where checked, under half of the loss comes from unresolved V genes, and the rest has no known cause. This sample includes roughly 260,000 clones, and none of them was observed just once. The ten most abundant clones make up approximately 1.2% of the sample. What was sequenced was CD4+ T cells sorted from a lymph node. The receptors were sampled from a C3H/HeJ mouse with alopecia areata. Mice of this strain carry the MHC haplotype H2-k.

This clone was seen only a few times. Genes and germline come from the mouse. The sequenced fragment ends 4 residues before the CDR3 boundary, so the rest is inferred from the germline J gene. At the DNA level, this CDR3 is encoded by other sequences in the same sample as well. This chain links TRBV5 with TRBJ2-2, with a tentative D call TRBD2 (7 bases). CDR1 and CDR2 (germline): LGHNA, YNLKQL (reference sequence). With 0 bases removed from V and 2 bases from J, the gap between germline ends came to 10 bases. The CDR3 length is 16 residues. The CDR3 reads CASSQEGGANTGQLYF. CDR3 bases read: TGTGCCAGCAGCCAAGAGGGGGGCGCGAACACCGGG.

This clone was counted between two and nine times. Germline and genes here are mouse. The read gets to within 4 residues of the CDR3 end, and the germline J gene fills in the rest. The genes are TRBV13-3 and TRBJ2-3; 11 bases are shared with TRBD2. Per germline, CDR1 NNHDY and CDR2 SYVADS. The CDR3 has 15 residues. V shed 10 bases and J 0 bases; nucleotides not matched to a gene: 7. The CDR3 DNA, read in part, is TGTGCCGTCCGGGACTGGGGGTCTAGTGCAGAA. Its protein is CAVRDWGSSAE. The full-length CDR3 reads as CAVRDWGSSAETLYF.

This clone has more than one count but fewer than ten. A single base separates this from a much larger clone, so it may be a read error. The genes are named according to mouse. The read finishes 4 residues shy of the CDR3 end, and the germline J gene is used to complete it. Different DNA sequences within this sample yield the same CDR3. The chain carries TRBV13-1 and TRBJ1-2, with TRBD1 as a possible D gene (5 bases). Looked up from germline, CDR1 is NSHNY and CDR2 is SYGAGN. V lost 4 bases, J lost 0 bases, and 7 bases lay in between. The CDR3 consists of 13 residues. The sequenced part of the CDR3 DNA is TGTGCCAGCAGTCGGGGGGCAAACTCC. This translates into CASSRGANS. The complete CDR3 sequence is CASSRGANSDYTF.

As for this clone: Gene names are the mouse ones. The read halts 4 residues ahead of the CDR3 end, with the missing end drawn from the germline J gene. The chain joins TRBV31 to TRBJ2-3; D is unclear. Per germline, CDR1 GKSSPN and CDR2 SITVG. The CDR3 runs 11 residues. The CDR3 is CAWSPGETLYF. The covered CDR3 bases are TGTGCCTGGAGTCCTGGAGAA. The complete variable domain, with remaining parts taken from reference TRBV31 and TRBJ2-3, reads AQTIHQWPVAEIKAVGSPLSLGCTIKGKSSPNLYWYWQATGGTLQQLFYSITVGQVESVVQLNLSASRPKDDQFILSTEKLLLSHSGFYLCAWSPGETLYFGSGTRLTVL.

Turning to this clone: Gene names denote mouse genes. CDR3 loop: CTCSAGTGRANTEVFF. The CDR3 bases that were read are TGCACCTGCAGTGCCGGGACAGGGCGGGCAAACACA. The gene calls are TRBV1 and TRBJ1-1, with 9 nucleotides matching TRBD1. With the read ending 4 residues before the CDR3 end, the germline J gene is used to fill in that end. Germline-derived CDR1 and CDR2 are NSQYPW and LRSPGD (reference sequence). Unmatched junction bases numbered 5, after V lost 3 bases and J lost 0 bases. The CDR3 is 16 residues long.

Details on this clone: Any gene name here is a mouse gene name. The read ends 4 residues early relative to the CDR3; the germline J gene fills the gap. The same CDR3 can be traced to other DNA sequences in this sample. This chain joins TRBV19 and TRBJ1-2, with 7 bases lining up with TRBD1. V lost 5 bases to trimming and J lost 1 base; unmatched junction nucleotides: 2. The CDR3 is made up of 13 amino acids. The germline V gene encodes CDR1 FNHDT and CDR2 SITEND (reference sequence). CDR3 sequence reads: CASSRGENSDYTF. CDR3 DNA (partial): TGTGCCAGCAGCAGGGGGGAAAACTCC. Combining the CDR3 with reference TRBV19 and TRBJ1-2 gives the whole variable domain GGIITQTPKFLIGQEGQKLTLKCQQNFNHDTMYWYRQDSGKGLRLIYYSITENDLQKGDLSEGYDASREKKSSFSLTVTSAQKNEMAVFLCASSRGENSDYTFGSGTRLLVI.

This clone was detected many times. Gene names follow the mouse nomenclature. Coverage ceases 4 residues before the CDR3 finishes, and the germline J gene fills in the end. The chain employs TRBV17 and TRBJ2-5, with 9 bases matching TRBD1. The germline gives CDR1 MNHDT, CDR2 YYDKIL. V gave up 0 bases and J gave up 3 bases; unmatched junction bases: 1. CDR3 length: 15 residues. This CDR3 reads CASSREGTGQDTQYF. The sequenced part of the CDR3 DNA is TGTGCTAGCAGTAGAGAGGGGACAGGGCAAGAC.

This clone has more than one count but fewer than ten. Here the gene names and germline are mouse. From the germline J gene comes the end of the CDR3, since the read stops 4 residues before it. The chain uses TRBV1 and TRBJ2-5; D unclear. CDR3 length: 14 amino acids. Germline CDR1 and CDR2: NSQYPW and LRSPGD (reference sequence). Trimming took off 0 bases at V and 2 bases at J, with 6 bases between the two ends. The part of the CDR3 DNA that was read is TGCACCTGCAGTGCAGAGGGGAGCCAAGAC. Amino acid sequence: CTCSAEGSQD. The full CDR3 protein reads CTCSAEGSQDTQYF.

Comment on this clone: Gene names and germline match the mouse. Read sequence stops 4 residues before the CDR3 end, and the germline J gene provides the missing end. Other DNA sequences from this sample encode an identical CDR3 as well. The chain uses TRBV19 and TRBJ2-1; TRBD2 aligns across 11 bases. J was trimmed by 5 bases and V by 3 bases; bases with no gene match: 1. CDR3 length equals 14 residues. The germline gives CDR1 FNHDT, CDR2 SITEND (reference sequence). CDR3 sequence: CASSRLGGDAEQFF. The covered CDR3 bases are TGTGCCAGCAGTAGACTGGGGGGGGATGCT.

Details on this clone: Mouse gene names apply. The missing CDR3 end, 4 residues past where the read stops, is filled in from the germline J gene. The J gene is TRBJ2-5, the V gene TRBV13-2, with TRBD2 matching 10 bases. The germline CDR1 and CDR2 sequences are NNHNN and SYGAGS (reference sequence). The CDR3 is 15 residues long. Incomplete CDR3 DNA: TGTGCCAGCGGTGATGGGACTGGGGGAAAAGAC. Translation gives CASGDGTGGKD. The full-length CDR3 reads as CASGDGTGGKDTQYF.

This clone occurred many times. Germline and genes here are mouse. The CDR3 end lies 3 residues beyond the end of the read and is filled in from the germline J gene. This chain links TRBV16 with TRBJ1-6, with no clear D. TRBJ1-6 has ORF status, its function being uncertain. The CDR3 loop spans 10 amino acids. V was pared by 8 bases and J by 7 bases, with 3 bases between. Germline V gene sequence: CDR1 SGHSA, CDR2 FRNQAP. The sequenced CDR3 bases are TGTGCAAGCTGGAATTCGCCC. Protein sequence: CASWNSP. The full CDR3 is CASWNSPLYF.

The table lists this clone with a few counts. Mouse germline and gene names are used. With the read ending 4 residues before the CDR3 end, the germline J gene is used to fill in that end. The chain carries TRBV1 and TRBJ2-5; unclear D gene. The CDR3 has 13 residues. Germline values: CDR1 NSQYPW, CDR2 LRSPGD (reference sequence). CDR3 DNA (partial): TGCACCTGCAGTGCAGATCCAGAAGAC. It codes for CTCSADPED. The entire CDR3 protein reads CTCSADPEDTQYF.

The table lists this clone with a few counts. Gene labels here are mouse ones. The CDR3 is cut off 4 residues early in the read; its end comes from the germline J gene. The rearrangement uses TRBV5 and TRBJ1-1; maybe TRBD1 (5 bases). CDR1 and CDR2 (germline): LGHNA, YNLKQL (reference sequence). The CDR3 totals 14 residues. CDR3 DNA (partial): TGTGCCAGCAGCCAAGACGGGGGGAGAACA. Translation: CASSQDGGRT. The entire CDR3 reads CASSQDGGRTEVFF.

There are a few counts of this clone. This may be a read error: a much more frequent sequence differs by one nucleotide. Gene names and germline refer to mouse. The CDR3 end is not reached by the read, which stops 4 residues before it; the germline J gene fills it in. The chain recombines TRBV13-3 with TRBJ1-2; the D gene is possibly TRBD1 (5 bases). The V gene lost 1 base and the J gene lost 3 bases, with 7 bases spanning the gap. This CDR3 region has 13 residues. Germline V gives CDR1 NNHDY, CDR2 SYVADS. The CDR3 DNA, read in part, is TGTGCCAGCAGTGATCCAGGGCACTCC. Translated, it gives CASSDPGHS. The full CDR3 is CASSDPGHSDYTF.

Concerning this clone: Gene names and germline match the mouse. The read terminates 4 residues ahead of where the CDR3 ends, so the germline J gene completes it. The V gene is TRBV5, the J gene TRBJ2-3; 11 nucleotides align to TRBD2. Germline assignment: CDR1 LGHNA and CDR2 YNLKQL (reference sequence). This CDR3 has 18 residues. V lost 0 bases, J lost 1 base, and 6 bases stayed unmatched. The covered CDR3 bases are TGTGCCAGCAGCCAAGACCACTGGGGGGGCCGGGGTGCAGAA. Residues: CASSQDHWGGRGAE. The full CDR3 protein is CASSQDHWGGRGAETLYF.

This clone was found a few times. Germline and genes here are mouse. The CDR3 region is CTCSADRQINTLYF. The part of the CDR3 DNA that was read is TGCACCTGCAGTGCAGATAGACAAATAAAC. This rearrangement joins TRBV1 to TRBJ2-4; unclear D gene. The read ends 4 residues early relative to the CDR3; the germline J gene fills the gap. The CDR3 runs to 14 residues. Germline assignment: CDR1 NSQYPW and CDR2 LRSPGD (reference sequence).

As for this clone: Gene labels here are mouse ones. The chain's CDR3 is CASTDWGSSYEQYF. The DNA read from the CDR3 is TGTGCCAGCACAGACTGGGGGAGCTCCTAT. The chain couples TRBV13-1 to TRBJ2-7; 9 bases line up with TRBD2. Sequencing ends 4 residues short of the CDR3 end; the germline J gene provides the rest. Germline V gene data show CDR1 as NSHNY and CDR2 as SYGAGN. Germline trimming cut 6 bases from V and 0 bases from J; bases unmatched to any gene: 4. The CDR3 runs 14 residues.

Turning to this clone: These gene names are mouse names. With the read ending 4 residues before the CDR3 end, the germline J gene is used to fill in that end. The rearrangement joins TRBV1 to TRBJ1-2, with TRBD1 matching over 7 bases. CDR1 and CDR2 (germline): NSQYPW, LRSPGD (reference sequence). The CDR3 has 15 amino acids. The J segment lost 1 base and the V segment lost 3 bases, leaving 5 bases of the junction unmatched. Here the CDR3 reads CTCSAPGDRNSDYTF. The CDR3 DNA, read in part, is TGCACCTGCAGTGCGCCCGGGGACAGAAACTCC.

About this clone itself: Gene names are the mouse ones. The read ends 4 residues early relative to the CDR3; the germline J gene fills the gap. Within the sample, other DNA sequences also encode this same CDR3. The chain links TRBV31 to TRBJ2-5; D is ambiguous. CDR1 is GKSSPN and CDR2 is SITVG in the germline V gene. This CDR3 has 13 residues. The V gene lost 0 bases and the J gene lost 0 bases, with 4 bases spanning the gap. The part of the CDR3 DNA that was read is TGTGCCTGGAGTCTACAAAACCAAGAC. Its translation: CAWSLQNQD. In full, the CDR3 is CAWSLQNQDTQYF.

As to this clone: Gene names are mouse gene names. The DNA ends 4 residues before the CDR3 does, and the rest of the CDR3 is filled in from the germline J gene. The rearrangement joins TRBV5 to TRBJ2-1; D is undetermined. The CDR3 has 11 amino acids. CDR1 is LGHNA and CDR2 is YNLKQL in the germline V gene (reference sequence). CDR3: CASSQWAEQFF. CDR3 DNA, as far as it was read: TGTGCCAGCAGCCAATGGGCT.

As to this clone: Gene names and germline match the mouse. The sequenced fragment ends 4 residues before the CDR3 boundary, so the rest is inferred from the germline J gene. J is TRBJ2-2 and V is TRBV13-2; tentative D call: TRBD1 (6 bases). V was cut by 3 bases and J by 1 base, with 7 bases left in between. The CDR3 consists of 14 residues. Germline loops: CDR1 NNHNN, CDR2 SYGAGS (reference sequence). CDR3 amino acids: CASGGTVNTGQLYF. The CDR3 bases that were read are TGTGCCAGCGGTGGGACAGTAAACACCGGG.

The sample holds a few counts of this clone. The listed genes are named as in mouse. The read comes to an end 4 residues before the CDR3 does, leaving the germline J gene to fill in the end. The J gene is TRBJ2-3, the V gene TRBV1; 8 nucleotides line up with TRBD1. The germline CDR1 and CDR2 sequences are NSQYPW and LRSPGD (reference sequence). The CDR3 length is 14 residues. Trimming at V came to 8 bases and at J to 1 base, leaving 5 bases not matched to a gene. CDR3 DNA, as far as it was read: TGCACCTGCGCCGGGACAGGAGGTGCAGAA. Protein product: CTCAGTGGAE. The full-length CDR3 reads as CTCAGTGGAETLYF.

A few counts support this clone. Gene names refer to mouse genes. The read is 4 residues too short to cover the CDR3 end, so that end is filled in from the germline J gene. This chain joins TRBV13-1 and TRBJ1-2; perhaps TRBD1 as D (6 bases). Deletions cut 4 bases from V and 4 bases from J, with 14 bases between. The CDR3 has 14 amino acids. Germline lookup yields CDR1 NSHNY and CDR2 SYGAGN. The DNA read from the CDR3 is TGTGCCAGCAGTTCACAGGGATGGGGCTCC. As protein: CASSSQGWGS. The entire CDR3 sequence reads CASSSQGWGSDYTF.

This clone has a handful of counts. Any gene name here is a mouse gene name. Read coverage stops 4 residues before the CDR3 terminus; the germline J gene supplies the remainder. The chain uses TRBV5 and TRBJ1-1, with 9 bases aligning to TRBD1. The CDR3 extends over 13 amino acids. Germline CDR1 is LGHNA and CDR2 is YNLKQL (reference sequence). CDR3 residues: CASSPGTGIEVFF. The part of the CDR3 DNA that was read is TGTGCCAGCAGCCCGGGGACAGGGATA.

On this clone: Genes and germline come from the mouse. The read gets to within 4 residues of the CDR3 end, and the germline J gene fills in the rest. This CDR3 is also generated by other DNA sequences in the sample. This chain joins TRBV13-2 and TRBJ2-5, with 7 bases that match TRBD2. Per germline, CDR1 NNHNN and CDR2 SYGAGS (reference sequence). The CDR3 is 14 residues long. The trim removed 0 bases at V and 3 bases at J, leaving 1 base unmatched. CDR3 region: CASGDGGGQDTQYF. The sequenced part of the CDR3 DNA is TGTGCCAGCGGTGATGGGGGGGGACAAGAC.

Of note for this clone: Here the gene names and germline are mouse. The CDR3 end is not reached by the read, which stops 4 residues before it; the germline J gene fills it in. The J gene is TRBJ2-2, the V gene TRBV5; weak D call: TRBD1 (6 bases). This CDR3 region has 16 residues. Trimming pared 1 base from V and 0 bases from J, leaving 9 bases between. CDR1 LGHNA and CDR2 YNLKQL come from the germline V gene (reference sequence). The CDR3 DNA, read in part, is TGTGCCAGCAGCCAAGGACAGGCCACAAACACCGGG. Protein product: CASSQGQATNTG. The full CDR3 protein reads CASSQGQATNTGQLYF.

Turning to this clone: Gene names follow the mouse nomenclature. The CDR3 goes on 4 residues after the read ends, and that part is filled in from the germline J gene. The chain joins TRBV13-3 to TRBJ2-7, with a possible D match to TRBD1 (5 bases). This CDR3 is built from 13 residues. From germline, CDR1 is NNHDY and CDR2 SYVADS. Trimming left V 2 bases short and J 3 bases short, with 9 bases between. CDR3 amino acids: CASSDRAYYEQYF. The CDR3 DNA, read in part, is TGTGCCAGCAGTGACAGGGCCTACTAT.

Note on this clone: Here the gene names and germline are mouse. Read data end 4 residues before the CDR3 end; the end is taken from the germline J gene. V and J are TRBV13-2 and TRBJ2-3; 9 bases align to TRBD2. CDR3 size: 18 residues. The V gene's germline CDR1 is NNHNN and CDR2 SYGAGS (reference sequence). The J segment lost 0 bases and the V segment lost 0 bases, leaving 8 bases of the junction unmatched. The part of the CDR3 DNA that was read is TGTGCCAGCGGTGATGCAAGAAAGACTGGGGGAAGTGCAGAA. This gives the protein CASGDARKTGGSAE. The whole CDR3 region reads CASGDARKTGGSAETLYF.

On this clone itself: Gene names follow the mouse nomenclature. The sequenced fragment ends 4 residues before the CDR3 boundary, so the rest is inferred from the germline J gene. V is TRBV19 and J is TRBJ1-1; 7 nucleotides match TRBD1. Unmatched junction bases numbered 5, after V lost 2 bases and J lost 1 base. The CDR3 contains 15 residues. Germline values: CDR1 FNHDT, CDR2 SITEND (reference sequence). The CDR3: CASSIPRTGNTEVFF. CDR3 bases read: TGTGCCAGCAGTATCCCACGGACAGGGAACACA.

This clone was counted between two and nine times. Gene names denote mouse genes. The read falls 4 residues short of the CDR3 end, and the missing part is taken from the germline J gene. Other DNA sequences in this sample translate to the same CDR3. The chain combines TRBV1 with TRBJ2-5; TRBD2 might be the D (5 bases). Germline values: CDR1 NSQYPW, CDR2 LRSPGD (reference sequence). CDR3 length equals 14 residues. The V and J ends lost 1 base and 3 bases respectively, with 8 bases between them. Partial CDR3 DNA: TGCACCTGCAGTGCAGCTGGGTCTCAAGAC. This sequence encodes CTCSAAGSQD. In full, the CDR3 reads CTCSAAGSQDTQYF.